This T cell receptor beta chain was identified in a study of blood T cells in healthy people across ages. This clonotype was detected only once. Primed by a sample-barcoded 5' primer and a J-beta primer mix, a second PCR proceeded for 7 to 11 cycles. MiXCR, run by TCRdb on the 5' RACE reads, gives a single entry per CDR3 protein. The sample has approximately 490,000 distinct CDR3 sequences; less than 25% are singletons. PBMCs numbering at least 6.5 million were isolated per sample. V lost 5 bases and J lost 5; bases outside the gene matches: 6. The CDR3 runs 14 residues. CDR1 and CDR2 (germline): SGHTA, FQGNSA. These data were likewise used in another study, on T cells of mothers and their children.

The rearrangement links TRBV7-2 to TRBJ2-5, with 9 bases that match TRBD2. The TCR comes from a boy aged 5-17 years in good health. Input material: blood. The CDR3 loop is CASSDSGGRETQYF. CDR3 DNA sequence: TGTGCCAGCAGCGATAGCGGGGGCCGGGAGACCCAGTACTTC.